This T cell receptor (beta chain) was obtained from a study of T cell responses to AZD1222 COVID-19 vaccine. Study at large: Second doses at about 4 or about 12 weeks were pooled.

Repertoires were generated with immunoSEQ multiplex PCR, while TCRdb's copy carries only in-frame clones and drops some. The sample yields roughly 180,000 clones, roughly 92% seen once. Germline CDR1 is DFQATT and CDR2 is SNEGSKA (reference sequence). V lost 6 bases and J lost 15, with 12 bases in between. This CDR3 region has 9 residues. The sequences come from peripheral blood, collected on day 0 of AZD1222 vaccination. The chain uses TRBV20-1 and TRBJ2-1; D remains unclear. This TCR came from an adult in good health. This chain's CDR3 is CSANPIGFF. The CDR3 nucleotides read TGCAGTGCAAACCCGATTGGGTTCTTC.